This T cell receptor (beta chain) derives from a study of OX40 agonist ivuxolimab in advanced cancers. The overall study: Participants could have had prior anti-PD-1, anti-PD-L1 or anti-CTLA-4 therapy, and around 40% had some.

Remarks on this clone: What it recognizes is unknown.

The protocol was immunoSEQ multiplex PCR, while the TCRdb copy is restricted to in-frame clones and leaves out a portion. The data show 25,000 or so clones, around 80% seen once. Trimming took 3 bases from V and 9 from J; bases not matched to a gene: 7. Germline V CDR1 and CDR2: MNHEY, SMNVEV (reference sequence). The CDR3 spans 14 residues. General study points: A proportion of nonresponders additionally exhibited low normalized T-cell clonal expansion. Among patients with partial responses at 0.1-3.0 mg/kg, clonal expansion was among the lowest.

The clonotype comes from an adult with an advanced solid tumor such as melanoma, head and neck, liver or kidney cancer. The chain couples TRBV27 to TRBJ2-1; 8 positions agree with TRBD2. The sample was CD4+ or CD8+ T cells sorted from blood, taken in a trial of the OX40 agonist ivuxolimab. Here the CDR3 DNA reads TGTGCCAGCAGTTTCAAGGCGGGGGGTATTGAGCAGTTCTTC. Its translation is CASSFKAGGIEQFF.